The entry that follows covers one TCR beta chain sequence. Its antigen is as yet unknown. Time point here: patch test 1, 2 weeks after DPC sensitization. As to treatment: therapeutic diphenylcyclopropenone sensitization with weekly scalp DPC. Suited to DPC and affected by alopecia, the donors ranged from 18 to 70 years old. The study's library attached unique molecular identifiers to single cDNA molecules. From the RACE reads, TCRdb called clonotypes with MiXCR, one entry per CDR3 protein. Of around 120,000 distinct CDR3 sequences listed, approximately 15% are singletons. The sample originates from a study of human T cells and chemical hapten exposure. Study-level information: Women made up most patients, who had alopecia areata, totalis or universalis.

Findings of the study overall: Among TCRs, those above 1 in 1000 frequency were unaffected by DPC sensitization.

The CDR3 is 13 residues long. Germline values: CDR1 MNHEY, CDR2 SMNVEV (reference sequence). Between the trimmed V and J ends, which lost 3 bases and 2 bases, there was a span of 6 bases. The source is a man aged 18 to 30 with alopecia areata. Some clones in this sample may be carry-over from other donors' samples. The input for sequencing was whole blood, taken in connection with sensitization to the hapten diphenylcyclopropenone (DPC). The J gene is TRBJ2-3, the V gene TRBV27, with D unclear. The CDR3 loop reads CASSFSHTDTQYF. CDR3 sequence (DNA): TGTGCCAGCAGTTTTTCTCACACAGATACGCAGTATTTT.